A single sample gave rise to the 4 T cell receptor beta chains below, sequenced in a study of T cells in localized non-small cell lung cancer (dated by TCRdb to 2018 to 2021). Library generation was performed with the immunoSEQ multiplex PCR assay. Entries here come from immuneACCESS through TCRdb and include only in-frame sequences with V and J called. Some clones fail to appear in such tables; in the studies checked, an unresolved V gene covers under half of the shortfall, and the cause of the remainder is unknown. The sample table holds fewer than 25,000 clones, of which 92% were seen once. The biggest ten clones account for 15% of the sample. This sample comprised peripheral blood, obtained before any cancer treatment. The receptors derive from a man aged 40-75 years with stage III squamous cell lung carcinoma.

The chain couples TRBV10-3 to TRBJ1-5; TRBD1 aligns across 10 bases. Germline trimming cut 6 bases from V and 3 bases from J; bases unmatched to any gene: 2. There are 14 residues in the CDR3. CDR1 ENHRY and CDR2 SYGVKD come from the germline V gene. The CDR3 bases are TGTGCCATCAGGGGACAGGGGAACAATCAGCCCCAGCATTTT. Protein sequence: CAIRGQGNNQPQHF.

The rearrangement links TRBV4-3 to TRBJ1-6; no firm D call. V was clipped by 1 base and J by 7 bases, with 14 bases between them. Germline CDR1 is LGHNA and CDR2 is YSLEER. The CDR3 is 16 amino acids. The CDR3 sequence: CASSQVYETGNSPLHF. The CDR3 DNA reads as TGCGCCAGCAGCCAAGTCTATGAGACCGGAAATTCACCCCTCCACTTT.

The chain recombines TRBV7-9 with TRBJ2-3; D remains unclear. The CDR3 has 15 residues. V lost 1 base and J 0 bases, leaving 8 bases between the germline ends. Germline lookup yields CDR1 SEHNR and CDR2 FQNEAQ (reference sequence). This CDR3 is CASSLVGISTDTQYF. CDR3 DNA sequence: TGTGCCAGCAGCTTAGTTGGGATTAGCACAGATACGCAGTATTTT. The whole variable domain, remainder taken from reference TRBV7-9 and TRBJ2-3, is DTGVSQNPRHKITKRGQNVTFRCDPISEHNRLYWYRQTLGQGPEFLTYFQNEAQLEKSRLLSDRFSAERPKGSFSTLEIQRTEQGDSAMYLCASSLVGISTDTQYFGPGTRLTVL.

The J gene is TRBJ1-1, the V gene TRBV9, with D hard to call. This CDR3 spans 14 amino acids. Germline V gives CDR1 SGDLS, CDR2 YYNGEE. Trimming pared 0 bases from V and 7 bases from J, leaving 13 bases between. The CDR3 DNA sequence: TGTGCCAGCAGCGTAGATCCCTCGGGCGGTGAAGCTTTCTTT. Translation gives CASSVDPSGGEAFF.